This TCR beta chain was captured by sequencing in a study of technical replicates of blood from a handful of donors. J lost 4 bases, V lost 5 bases, and 2 bases had no gene match. This CDR3 is 13 amino acids long. CDR1 and CDR2 from the germline V gene are SEHNR and FQNEAQ (reference sequence). Sequenced by immunoSEQ multiplex PCR; TCRdb stores in-frame clones only, minus some. In the table there are about 94,000 clones, nearly 97% of which are singletons. This clone has only one observation. The clonotype originates from a human donor in good health. Sample: T cells isolated from PBMCs. The chain links TRBV7-9 to TRBJ1-1, with 9 bases fitting TRBD1. The CDR3 loop reads CASSMTGGTEAFF. CDR3 in DNA: TGTGCCAGCAGCATGACAGGGGGCACTGAAGCTTTCTTT.